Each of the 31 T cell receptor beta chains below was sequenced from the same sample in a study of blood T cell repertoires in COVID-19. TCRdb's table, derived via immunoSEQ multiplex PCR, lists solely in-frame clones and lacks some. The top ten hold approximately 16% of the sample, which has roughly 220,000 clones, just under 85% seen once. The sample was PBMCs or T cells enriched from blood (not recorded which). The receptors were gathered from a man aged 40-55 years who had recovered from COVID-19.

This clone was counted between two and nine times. This CDR3 is CASNLAGGSTDTQYF. The CDR3 DNA is TGTGCCAGCAATCTAGCGGGGGGATCCACAGATACGCAGTATTTT. The chain is built from TRBV6-5 and TRBJ2-3; 11 bases map to TRBD2. Germline V gene data show CDR1 as MNHEY and CDR2 as SVGAGI. With 7 bases clipped from V and 2 bases from J, the junction kept 5 bases outside the gene matches. CDR3 length equals 15 residues.

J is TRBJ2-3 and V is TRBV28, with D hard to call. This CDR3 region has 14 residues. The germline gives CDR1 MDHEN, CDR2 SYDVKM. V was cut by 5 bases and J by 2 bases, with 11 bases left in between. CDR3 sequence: CASSPYTPTDTQYF. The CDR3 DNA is TGTGCCAGCAGTCCGTACACGCCCACAGATACGCAGTATTTT.

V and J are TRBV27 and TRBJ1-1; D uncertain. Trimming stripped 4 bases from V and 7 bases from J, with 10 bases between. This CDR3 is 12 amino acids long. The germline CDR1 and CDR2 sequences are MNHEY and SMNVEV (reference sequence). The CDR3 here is CASSSTGSEAFF. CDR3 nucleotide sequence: TGTGCCAGCAGTTCGACGGGGAGTGAAGCTTTCTTT.

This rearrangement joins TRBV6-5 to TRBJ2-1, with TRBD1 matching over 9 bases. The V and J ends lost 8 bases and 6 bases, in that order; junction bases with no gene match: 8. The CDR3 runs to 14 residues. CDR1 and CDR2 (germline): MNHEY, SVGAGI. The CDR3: CASLTGQGTNEQFF. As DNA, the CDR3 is TGTGCCAGCCTGACGGGACAGGGTACCAATGAGCAGTTCTTC.

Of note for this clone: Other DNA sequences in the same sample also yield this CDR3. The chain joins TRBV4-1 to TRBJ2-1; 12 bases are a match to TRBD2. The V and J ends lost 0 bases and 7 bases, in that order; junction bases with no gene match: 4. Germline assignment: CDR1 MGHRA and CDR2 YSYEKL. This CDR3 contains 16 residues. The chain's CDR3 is CASSQEGLAGKNEQFF. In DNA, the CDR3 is TGCGCCAGCAGCCAAGAAGGACTAGCGGGAAAAAATGAGCAGTTCTTC.

DNA for the CDR3: TGTGCCAGCAGCCTGACAGGAAGCAATCAGCCCCAGCATTTT. This sequence encodes CASSLTGSNQPQHF. This chain links TRBV28 with TRBJ1-5; perhaps TRBD1 as D (6 bases). Germline V lookup: CDR1 MDHEN, CDR2 SYDVKM. Trimming removed 6 bases at V and 1 base at J, with 10 bases between. CDR3 size: 14 residues.

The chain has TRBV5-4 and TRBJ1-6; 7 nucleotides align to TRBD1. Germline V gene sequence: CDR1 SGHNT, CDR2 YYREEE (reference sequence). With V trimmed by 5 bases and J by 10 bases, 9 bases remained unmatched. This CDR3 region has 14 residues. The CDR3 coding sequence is TGTGCCAGCAGGAACCCCACAGGGGACTCACCCCTCCACTTT. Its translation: CASRNPTGDSPLHF.

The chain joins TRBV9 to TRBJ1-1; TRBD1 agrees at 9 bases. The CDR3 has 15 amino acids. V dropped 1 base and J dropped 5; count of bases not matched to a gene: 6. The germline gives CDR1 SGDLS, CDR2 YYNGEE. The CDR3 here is CASSVITGGYTEAFF. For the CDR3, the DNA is TGTGCCAGCAGCGTAATAACAGGGGGCTATACTGAAGCTTTCTTT.

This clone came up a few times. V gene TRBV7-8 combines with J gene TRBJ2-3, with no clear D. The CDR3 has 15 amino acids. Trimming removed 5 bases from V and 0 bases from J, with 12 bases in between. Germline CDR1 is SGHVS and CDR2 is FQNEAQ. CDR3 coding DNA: TGTGCCAGCAGCCCCCGCCCCACTAGCACAGATACGCAGTATTTT. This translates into CASSPRPTSTDTQYF. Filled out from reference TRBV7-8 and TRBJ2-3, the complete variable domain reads GAGVSQSPRYKVAKRGQDVALRCDPISGHVSLFWYQQALGQGPEFLTYFQNEAQLDKSGLPSDRFFAERPEGSVSTLKIQRTQQEDSAVYLCASSPRPTSTDTQYFGPGTRLTVL.

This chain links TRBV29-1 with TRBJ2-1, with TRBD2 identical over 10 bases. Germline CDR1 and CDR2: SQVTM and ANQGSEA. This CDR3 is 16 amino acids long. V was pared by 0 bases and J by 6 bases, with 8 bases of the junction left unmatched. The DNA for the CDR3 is TGCAGCGTTGAAGAATTCCAAGCGGGGGGGTCCAATGAGCAGTTCTTC. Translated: CSVEEFQAGGSNEQFF.

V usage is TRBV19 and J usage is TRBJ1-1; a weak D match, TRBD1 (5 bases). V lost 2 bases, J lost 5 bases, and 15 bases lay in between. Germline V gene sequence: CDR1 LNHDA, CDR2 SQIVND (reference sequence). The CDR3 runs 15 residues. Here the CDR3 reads CASSIRIARVTEAFF. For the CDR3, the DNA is TGTGCCAGTAGTATAAGAATTGCCAGGGTGACTGAAGCTTTCTTT.

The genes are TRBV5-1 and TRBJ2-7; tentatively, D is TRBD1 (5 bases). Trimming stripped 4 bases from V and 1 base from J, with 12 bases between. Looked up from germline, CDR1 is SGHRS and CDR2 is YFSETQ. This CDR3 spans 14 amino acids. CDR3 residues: CASSIRGGSYEQYF. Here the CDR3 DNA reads TGCGCCAGCAGCATTAGGGGTGGATCCTACGAGCAGTACTTC.

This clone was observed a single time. CDR3 nucleotide sequence: TGTGCCAGCAGCCAAGAGGGGACTAGAGACTACGAGCAGTACTTC. This gives the protein CASSQEGTRDYEQYF. V gene TRBV4-2 combines with J gene TRBJ2-7; 8 bases line up with TRBD2. Germline V CDR1 and CDR2: LGHNA, YNFKEQ. The CDR3 contains 15 residues. The V gene end was trimmed by 0 bases and the J gene end by 3 bases; junction bases not matched to a gene: 4.

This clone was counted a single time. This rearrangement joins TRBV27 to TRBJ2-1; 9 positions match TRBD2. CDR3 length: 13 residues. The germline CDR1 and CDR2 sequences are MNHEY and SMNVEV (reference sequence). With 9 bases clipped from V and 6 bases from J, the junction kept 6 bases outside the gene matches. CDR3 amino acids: CASFSGSSNEQFF. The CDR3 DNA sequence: TGTGCCAGTTTTAGCGGGAGCAGCAATGAGCAGTTCTTC.

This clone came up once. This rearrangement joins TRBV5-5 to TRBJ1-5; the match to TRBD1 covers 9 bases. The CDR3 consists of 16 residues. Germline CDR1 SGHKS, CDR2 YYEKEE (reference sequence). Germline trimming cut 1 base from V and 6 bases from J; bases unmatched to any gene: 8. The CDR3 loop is CASSLIGGQGGQPQHF. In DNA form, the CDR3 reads TGTGCCAGCAGCTTGATTGGGGGACAGGGAGGTCAGCCCCAGCATTTT.

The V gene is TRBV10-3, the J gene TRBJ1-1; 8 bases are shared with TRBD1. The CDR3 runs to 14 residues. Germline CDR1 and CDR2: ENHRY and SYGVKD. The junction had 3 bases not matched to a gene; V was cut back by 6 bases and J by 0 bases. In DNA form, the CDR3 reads TGTGCCATCAGCGACAGGGGAATGAACACTGAAGCTTTCTTT. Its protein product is CAISDRGMNTEAFF.

DNA for the CDR3: TGCGCCAGCAGCTTAATGACTAGCGGGTACGAGCAGTACTTC. Amino acids: CASSLMTSGYEQYF. The V call is TRBV5-1, the J call TRBJ2-7, with 10 bases identical to TRBD2. The germline gives CDR1 SGHRS, CDR2 YFSETQ. V lost 2 bases to trimming and J lost 4 bases; unmatched junction nucleotides: 3. This CDR3 is built from 14 residues.

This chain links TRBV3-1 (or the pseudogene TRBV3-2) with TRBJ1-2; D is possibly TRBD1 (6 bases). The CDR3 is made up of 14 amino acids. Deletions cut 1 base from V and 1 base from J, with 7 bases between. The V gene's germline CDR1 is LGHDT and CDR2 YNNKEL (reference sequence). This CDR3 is CASSQADSNYGYTF. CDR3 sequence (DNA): TGTGCCAGCAGCCAAGCGGACAGTAACTATGGCTACACCTTC.

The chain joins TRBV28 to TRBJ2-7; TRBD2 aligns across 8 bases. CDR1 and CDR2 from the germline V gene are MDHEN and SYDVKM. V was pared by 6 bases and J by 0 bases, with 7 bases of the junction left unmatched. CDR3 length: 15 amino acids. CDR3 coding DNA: TGTGCCAGCAGACAGCGGGGGAAAAGCTCCTACGAGCAGTACTTC. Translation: CASRQRGKSSYEQYF.

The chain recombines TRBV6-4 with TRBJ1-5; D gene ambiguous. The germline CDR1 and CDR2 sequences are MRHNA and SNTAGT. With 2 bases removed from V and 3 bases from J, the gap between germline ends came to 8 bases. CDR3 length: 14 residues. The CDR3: CASSDGHINQPQHF. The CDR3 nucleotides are TGTGCCAGCAGTGACGGCCACATCAATCAGCCCCAGCATTTT.

The CDR3 bases are TGTGCCAGCAGTGCTCAGGGGGTTAGCGGCACTGAAGCTTTCTTT. This encodes CASSAQGVSGTEAFF. This chain uses TRBV2 with TRBJ1-1; TRBD1 matches 7 bases. This CDR3 is built from 15 residues. Germline loops: CDR1 SNHLY, CDR2 FYNNEI. The junction had 9 bases not matched to a gene; V was cut back by 4 bases and J by 4 bases.

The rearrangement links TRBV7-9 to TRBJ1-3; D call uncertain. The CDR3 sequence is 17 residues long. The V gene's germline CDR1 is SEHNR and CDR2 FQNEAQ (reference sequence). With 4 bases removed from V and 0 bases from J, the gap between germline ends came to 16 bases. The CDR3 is CASSSRKNTHSGNTIYF. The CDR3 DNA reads TGTGCCAGCAGCTCCAGAAAGAACACCCACTCTGGAAACACCATATATTTT.

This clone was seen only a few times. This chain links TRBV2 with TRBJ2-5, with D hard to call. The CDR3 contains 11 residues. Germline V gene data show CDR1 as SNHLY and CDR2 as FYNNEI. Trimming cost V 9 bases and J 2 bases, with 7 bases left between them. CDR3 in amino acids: CASGQQETQYF. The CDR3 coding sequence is TGTGCCAGTGGCCAACAAGAGACCCAGTACTTC.

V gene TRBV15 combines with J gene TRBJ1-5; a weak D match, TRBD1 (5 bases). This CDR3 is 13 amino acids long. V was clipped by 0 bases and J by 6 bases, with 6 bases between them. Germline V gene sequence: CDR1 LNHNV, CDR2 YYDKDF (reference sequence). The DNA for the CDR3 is TGTGCCACCAGCAGAGACGGGGGTCAGCCCCAGCATTTT. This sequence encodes CATSRDGGQPQHF.

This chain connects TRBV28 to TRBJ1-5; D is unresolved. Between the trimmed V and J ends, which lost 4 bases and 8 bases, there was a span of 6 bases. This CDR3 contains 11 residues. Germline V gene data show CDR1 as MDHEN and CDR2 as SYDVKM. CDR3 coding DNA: TGTGCCAGCAGTTCGGGGAAGCCCCAGCATTTT. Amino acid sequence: CASSSGKPQHF.

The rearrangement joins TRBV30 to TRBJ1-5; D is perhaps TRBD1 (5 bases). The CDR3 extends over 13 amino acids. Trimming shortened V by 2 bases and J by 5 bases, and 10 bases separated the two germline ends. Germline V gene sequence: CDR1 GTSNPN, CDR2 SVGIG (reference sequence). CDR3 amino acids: CAWSIRADQPQHF. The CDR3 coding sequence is TGTGCCTGGAGTATCAGGGCCGATCAGCCCCAGCATTTT.

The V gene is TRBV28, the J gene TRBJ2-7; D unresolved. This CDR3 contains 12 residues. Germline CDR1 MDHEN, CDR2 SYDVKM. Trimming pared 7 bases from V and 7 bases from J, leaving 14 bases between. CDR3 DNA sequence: TGTGCCAGCAAAACAGTTCATAAGGAGCAGTACTTC. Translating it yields CASKTVHKEQYF.

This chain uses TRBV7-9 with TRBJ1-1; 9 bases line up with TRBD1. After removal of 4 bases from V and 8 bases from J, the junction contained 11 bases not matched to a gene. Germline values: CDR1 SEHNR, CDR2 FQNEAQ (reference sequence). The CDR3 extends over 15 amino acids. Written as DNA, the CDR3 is TGTGCCAGCAGCTCGGGACAGGGAGATGAGGCGGAAGCTTTCTTT. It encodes CASSSGQGDEAEAFF. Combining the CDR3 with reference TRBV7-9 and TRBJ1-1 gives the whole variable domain DTGVSQNPRHKITKRGQNVTFRCDPISEHNRLYWYRQTLGQGPEFLTYFQNEAQLEKSRLLSDRFSAERPKGSFSTLEIQRTEQGDSAMYLCASSSGQGDEAEAFFGQGTRLTVV.

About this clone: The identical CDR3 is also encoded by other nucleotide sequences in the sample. This chain's CDR3 is CASSLGAEETQYF. The CDR3 DNA sequence: TGCGCCAGCAGCTTGGGGGCAGAAGAGACCCAGTACTTC. The chain carries TRBV5-1 and TRBJ2-5; no definite D call. The CDR3 extends over 13 amino acids. Germline V gene data show CDR1 as SGHRS and CDR2 as YFSETQ. Trimming removed 0 bases at V and 3 bases at J, with 6 bases between.

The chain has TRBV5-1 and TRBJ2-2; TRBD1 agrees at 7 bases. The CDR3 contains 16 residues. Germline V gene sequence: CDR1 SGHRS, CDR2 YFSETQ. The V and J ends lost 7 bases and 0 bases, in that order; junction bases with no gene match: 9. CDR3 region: CASSGDGTANTGELFF. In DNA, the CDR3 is TGCGCCAGCTCGGGTGACGGGACAGCGAACACCGGGGAGCTGTTTTTT.

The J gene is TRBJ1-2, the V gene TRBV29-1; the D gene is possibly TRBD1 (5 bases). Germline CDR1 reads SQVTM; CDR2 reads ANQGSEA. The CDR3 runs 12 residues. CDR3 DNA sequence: TGCTCCCCATCTGGGGAGGGGTATGGCTACACCTTC. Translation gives CSPSGEGYGYTF. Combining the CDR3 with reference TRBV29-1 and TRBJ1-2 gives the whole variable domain SAVISQKPSRDICQRGTSLTIQCQVDSQVTMMFWYRQQPGQSLTLIATANQGSEATYESGFVIDKFPISRPNLTFSTLTVSNMSPEDSSIYLCSPSGEGYGYTFGSGTRLTVV.